The 29 T cell receptor beta chains given below trace back to one sample, sequenced in a study of blood T cell repertoires in COVID-19. This table comes from immunoSEQ multiplex PCR, and its TCRdb copy is limited to in-frame clones, with some not included. Among 150,000 to 200,000 clones listed, roughly 82% were seen once. What was sequenced was peripheral blood. The receptors here all came from a woman younger than 45 with acute or convalescent COVID-19.

The chain joins TRBV7-3 to TRBJ2-3; 9 nucleotides match TRBD2. Germline V gene lookup returns CDR1 SGHTA and CDR2 FQGTGA. The CDR3 sequence is 15 residues long. Trimming took 5 bases from V and 4 from J; bases not matched to a gene: 7. The CDR3 DNA reads as TGTGCCAGCAGCCTTAGCGGGGGTAGCGCAGATACGCAGTATTTT. The encoded protein is CASSLSGGSADTQYF. The full variable domain, its missing parts supplied by reference TRBV7-3 and TRBJ2-3, is GAGVSQTPSNKVTEKGKYVELRCDPISGHTALYWYRQSLGQGPEFLIYFQGTGAADDSGLPNDRFFAVRPEGSVSTLKIQRTERGDSAVYLCASSLSGGSADTQYFGPGTRLTVL.

The rearrangement links TRBV19 to TRBJ1-4, with 7 bases matching TRBD1. The CDR3 is 13 residues long. After removal of 3 bases from V and 8 bases from J, the junction contained 3 bases not matched to a gene. Germline-derived CDR1 and CDR2 are LNHDA and SQIVND (reference sequence). The CDR3 spells CASSMTGLEKLFF. CDR3 DNA: TGTGCCAGTAGTATGACAGGGCTGGAAAAACTGTTTTTT.

J is TRBJ2-1 and V is TRBV6-2 or TRBV6-3; 12 nucleotides align to TRBD2. The CDR3 consists of 14 residues. Trimming took 4 bases from V and 7 from J; bases not matched to a gene: 2. Germline CDR1 is MNHEY and CDR2 is SVGEGT. The CDR3 is CASSFLAGGNEQFF. The DNA for the CDR3 is TGTGCCAGCAGTTTCCTAGCGGGAGGGAATGAGCAGTTCTTC.

V and J are TRBV18 and TRBJ2-7; 8 bases line up with TRBD1. Germline V gene sequence: CDR1 KGHSH, CDR2 LQKENI. V gave up 4 bases and J gave up 5 bases; unmatched junction bases: 10. The CDR3 totals 15 residues. The CDR3 here is CASSLPTGETHEQYF. CDR3 nucleotide sequence: TGTGCCAGCTCACTCCCGACAGGGGAAACCCACGAGCAGTACTTC.

The rearrangement joins TRBV15 to TRBJ1-3; no firm D call. The V end was cut by 0 bases, the J end by 0 bases, with 6 bases between. The CDR3 runs 15 residues. Germline V gene sequence: CDR1 LNHNV, CDR2 YYDKDF (reference sequence). The CDR3 loop is CATSRDPFSGNTIYF. The CDR3 DNA reads TGTGCCACCAGCAGAGATCCCTTCTCTGGAAACACCATATATTTT. Filled out from reference TRBV15 and TRBJ1-3, the complete variable domain reads DAMVIQNPRYQVTQFGKPVTLSCSQTLNHNVMYWYQQKSSQAPKLLFHYYDKDFNNEADTPDNFQSRRPNTSFCFLDIRSPGLGDTAMYLCATSRDPFSGNTIYFGEGSWLTVV.

The gene calls are TRBV19 and TRBJ1-1, with 7 bases matching TRBD1. With V trimmed by 5 bases and J by 1 base, 4 bases remained unmatched. The CDR3 contains 14 residues. Germline CDR1 and CDR2: LNHDA and SQIVND (reference sequence). This CDR3 reads CASSLRTGNTEAFF. Here the CDR3 DNA reads TGTGCCAGTAGTCTCAGGACAGGGAACACTGAAGCTTTCTTT.

This chain connects TRBV5-6 to TRBJ2-5; 9 bases agree with TRBD1. Trimming took 7 bases from V and 6 from J; bases not matched to a gene: 10. In germline, CDR1 is SGHDT, CDR2 YYEEEE. This CDR3 contains 14 residues. CDR3 bases: TGTGCCAGCGACCGAGGAGGACAGGGGAAGACCCAGTACTTC. The encoded protein is CASDRGGQGKTQYF.

The chain couples TRBV4-1 to TRBJ2-1; maybe TRBD2 (6 bases). CDR1 and CDR2 (germline): MGHRA, YSYEKL. Trimming stripped 4 bases from V and 2 bases from J, with 21 bases between. The CDR3 loop spans 18 amino acids. The CDR3 DNA follows: TGCGCCAGCAGCCCCCTAGCGACCTTGGCCGGACCCTACAATGAGCAGTTCTTC. Protein sequence: CASSPLATLAGPYNEQFF.

The CDR3 protein is CASSPNPGTSLRSGNQPQHF. CDR3 in DNA: TGCGCCAGCAGCCCTAACCCCGGGACATCTCTTCGAAGTGGGAATCAGCCCCAGCATTTT. This sequence joins TRBV5-1 and TRBJ1-5; the D gene is possibly TRBD1 (6 bases). The CDR3 contains 20 residues. The germline V gene has CDR1 SGHRS and CDR2 YFSETQ. Trimming shortened V by 4 bases and J by 4 bases, and 30 bases separated the two germline ends.

The chain combines TRBV24-1 with TRBJ1-2, with unresolved D. The ends were cut back, 3 bases at V and 1 base at J, with 14 bases in the middle. The germline CDR1 and CDR2 sequences are KGHDR and SFDVKD. This CDR3 is built from 16 residues. The CDR3 sequence is CATSDPASGNNYGYTF. The CDR3 DNA sequence: TGTGCCACCAGTGATCCCGCGAGCGGGAATAACTATGGCTACACCTTC.

The rearrangement links TRBV27 to TRBJ2-6; 8 bases match TRBD1. In germline, CDR1 is MNHEY, CDR2 SMNVEV (reference sequence). This CDR3 has 22 amino acids. Trimming removed 4 bases from V and 1 base from J; junction bases left unmatched: 21. This CDR3 reads CASSSTPSGTGVFWSGANVLTF. The CDR3 region has the DNA TGTGCCAGCAGTTCTACCCCGTCCGGGACAGGAGTATTTTGGTCTGGGGCCAACGTCCTGACTTTC.

This rearrangement joins TRBV28 to TRBJ2-7, with D possibly being TRBD1 (5 bases). Trimming cost V 2 bases and J 3 bases, with 8 bases left between them. The length of the CDR3 is 13 residues. The V gene's germline CDR1 is MDHEN and CDR2 SYDVKM. CDR3 residues: CASSLQGLYEQYF. CDR3 DNA: TGTGCCAGCAGTTTACAGGGCCTCTACGAGCAGTACTTC.

In its sample, this clone was seen once. This sequence joins TRBV14 and TRBJ2-5, with 10 nucleotides matching TRBD2. The CDR3 contains 20 residues. Germline values: CDR1 SGHDN, CDR2 FVKESK. Losses at the gene ends were 1 base for V and 4 bases for J; bases not matched to a gene: 18. As DNA, the CDR3 is TGTGCCAGCAGCCAAGGATCCCGGAGAGCCCTAGCGGGAGTTATAGAGACCCAGTACTTC. Protein: CASSQGSRRALAGVIETQYF.

V usage is TRBV23-1 and J usage is TRBJ2-1; 8 nucleotides agree with TRBD1. TRBV23-1 is recorded as an ORF, its role being uncertain. V shed 3 bases and J 5 bases; nucleotides not matched to a gene: 9. The CDR3 has 16 amino acids. This chain's CDR3 is CASSHPRQGPNNEQFF. The CDR3 DNA reads as TGCGCCAGCAGTCACCCAAGACAGGGGCCCAACAATGAGCAGTTCTTC.

CDR3 nucleotide sequence: TGTGCCAGCAGCACAGGGGGCGAGCAGTACTTC. Its translation: CASSTGGEQYF. The chain carries TRBV27 and TRBJ2-7, with 8 bases that match TRBD1. The CDR3 runs 11 residues. From germline, CDR1 is MNHEY and CDR2 SMNVEV (reference sequence). Trimming removed 6 bases from V and 6 bases from J; junction bases left unmatched: 1.

This clone was seen only a few times. The chain is built from TRBV5-1 and TRBJ2-7; 7 bases match TRBD2. After removal of 0 bases from V and 2 bases from J, the junction contained 8 bases not matched to a gene. The CDR3 runs 16 residues. Germline loops: CDR1 SGHRS, CDR2 YFSETQ. The CDR3 loop reads CASSLAPSGNPYEQYF. DNA for the CDR3: TGCGCCAGCAGCTTGGCCCCCAGCGGGAACCCCTACGAGCAGTACTTC.

This chain joins TRBV4-3 and TRBJ2-3; perhaps TRBD2 as D (6 bases). V was pared by 4 bases and J by 0 bases, with 23 bases between. The CDR3 covers 19 residues. Looked up from germline, CDR1 is LGHNA and CDR2 is YSLEER. The CDR3 region is CASSPRRGGGGPSTDTQYF. In DNA, the CDR3 is TGCGCCAGCAGCCCACGGAGAGGTGGGGGAGGTCCCAGCACAGATACGCAGTATTTT.

The chain carries TRBV7-8 and TRBJ2-7, with a tentative D call TRBD1 (5 bases). The V gene lost 6 bases and the J gene lost 5 bases, with 20 bases spanning the gap. The CDR3 sequence is 15 residues long. The V gene's germline CDR1 is SGHVS and CDR2 FQNEAQ. The CDR3 is CASRPQGTFVDEQYF. CDR3 sequence (DNA): TGTGCCAGCAGGCCCCAGGGCACCTTCGTCGACGAGCAGTACTTC. Variable domain in full (rest from reference TRBV7-8 and TRBJ2-7): GAGVSQSPRYKVAKRGQDVALRCDPISGHVSLFWYQQALGQGPEFLTYFQNEAQLDKSGLPSDRFFAERPEGSVSTLKIQRTQQEDSAVYLCASRPQGTFVDEQYFGPGTRLTVT.

J is TRBJ2-3 and V is TRBV9; D ambiguous. Germline V gene data show CDR1 as SGDLS and CDR2 as YYNGEE. The V and J ends lost 1 base and 4 bases respectively, with 7 bases between them. The CDR3 spans 13 residues. The CDR3 loop reads CASSVSPPDTQYF. The CDR3 DNA sequence: TGTGCCAGCAGCGTATCCCCTCCAGATACGCAGTATTTT.

This chain joins TRBV5-1 and TRBJ2-7, with 9 positions matching TRBD1. Trimming took 3 bases from V and 5 from J; bases not matched to a gene: 6. The CDR3 spans 14 residues. Germline CDR1 and CDR2: SGHRS and YFSETQ. The CDR3 spells CASSSRTGDHEQYF. Written as DNA, the CDR3 is TGCGCCAGCAGCTCCCGGACAGGGGACCACGAGCAGTACTTC. Supplemented by reference TRBV5-1 and TRBJ2-7, the full variable domain reads KAGVTQTPRYLIKTRGQQVTLSCSPISGHRSVSWYQQTPGQGLQFLFEYFSETQRNKGNFPGRFSGRQFSNSRSEMNVSTLELGDSALYLCASSSRTGDHEQYFGPGTRLTVT.

The rearrangement uses TRBV30 and TRBJ2-1, with 10 bases identical to TRBD2. CDR1 is GTSNPN and CDR2 is SVGIG in the germline V gene (reference sequence). CDR3 size: 13 residues. The DNA for the CDR3 is TGTGCTGCCCCGGGGCTAGCGGGAGTTGAGCAGTTCTTC. It codes for CAAPGLAGVEQFF.

This sequence joins TRBV19 and TRBJ1-1, with D perhaps TRBD1 (5 bases). Trimming pared 7 bases from V and 4 bases from J, leaving 19 bases between. There are 15 residues in the CDR3. Germline V gene data show CDR1 as LNHDA and CDR2 as SQIVND (reference sequence). CDR3 nucleotides: TGTGCCAGTACCAATGGGAGGGGAGTTCTCACTGAAGCTTTCTTT. Translating it yields CASTNGRGVLTEAFF.

V and J are TRBV27 and TRBJ2-7, with TRBD1 matching 7 bases. The CDR3 covers 15 residues. CDR1 and CDR2 from the germline V gene are MNHEY and SMNVEV (reference sequence). The trim removed 4 bases at V and 7 bases at J, leaving 13 bases unmatched. The DNA for the CDR3 is TGTGCCAGCAGTTGGCGGAGCGAGGGGGCGAGGGAGCAGTACTTC. Its protein is CASSWRSEGAREQYF.

The chain carries TRBV7-6 and TRBJ1-6; unclear D gene. Trimming pared 1 base from V and 7 bases from J, leaving 17 bases between. Germline CDR1 is SGHVS and CDR2 is FNYEAQ. CDR3 length: 17 residues. The CDR3 here is CASSLGGGRSSNSPLHF. Here the CDR3 DNA reads TGTGCCAGCAGCTTAGGAGGCGGAAGGAGTTCCAATTCACCCCTCCACTTT.

The rearrangement links TRBV6-1 to TRBJ1-5, with 10 bases aligning to TRBD1. The V and J ends lost 2 bases and 7 bases, in that order; junction bases with no gene match: 11. Germline V gene data show CDR1 as MNHNS and CDR2 as SASEGT. The CDR3 is 17 residues long. CDR3 DNA sequence: TGTGCCAGCAGTGAAAGGTTGGGGACAGGGGTACGGCAGCCCCAGCATTTT. As protein: CASSERLGTGVRQPQHF.

This rearrangement joins TRBV11-2 to TRBJ1-6; D call uncertain. V lost 6 bases to trimming and J lost 9 bases, with 18 bases between them. CDR1 SGHAT and CDR2 FQNNGV come from the germline V gene. This CDR3 is built from 15 residues. CDR3 DNA: TGTGCCAGCAGTAGAGGGCCAGGAGGGTTTTCACCCCTCCACTTT. Amino acid sequence: CASSRGPGGFSPLHF.

CDR3 in DNA: TGTGCCACCAGTGGGGGACTAGGAATTAGCACAGATACGCAGTATTTT. It encodes CATSGGLGISTDTQYF. This chain connects TRBV24-1 to TRBJ2-3; TRBD2 matches 8 bases. The CDR3 totals 16 residues. Germline CDR1 KGHDR, CDR2 SFDVKD. The V and J ends lost 5 bases and 0 bases, in that order; junction bases with no gene match: 6.

The chain employs TRBV5-1 and TRBJ1-1; the D is unclear. The CDR3 contains 11 residues. Germline assignment: CDR1 SGHRS and CDR2 YFSETQ. The V gene lost 3 bases and the J gene lost 10 bases, with 10 bases spanning the gap. The CDR3 here is CASSSGGSAFF. In nucleotides, the CDR3 is TGCGCCAGCAGCTCCGGCGGGTCAGCTTTCTTT.

The table lists this clone with a count of one. J is TRBJ2-1 and V is TRBV21-1; no check of the table's D call, TRBD1, against the DNA was made. TRBV21-1 is tagged as a pseudogene. CDR3 length: 11 residues. This CDR3 is CARGQGNEQFF. CDR3 bases: TGTGCCAGAGGACAGGGAAATGAGCAGTTCTTC.